Listed below are T cell receptor beta chains from one sample, sequenced in a study of technical replicates of blood from a few donors. The method was immunoSEQ multiplex PCR; TCRdb's version includes in-frame clones alone and lacks a portion of them. The sample consists of 55,000 to 85,000 clones, around 97% of them appearing once. The sample was T cells isolated from PBMCs. The receptors stem from a human donor in good health. Each CDR3 is given with its conserved first and last residue. A D gene is named only where the DNA matches it firmly. Size tells how often a clone was seen (once, few, many) or the class of an expanded clone, and some rows leave it out.

J gene: TRBJ2-5; CDR3 length: 14; clone size: .; D gene: TRBD2; V gene: TRBV2; CDR3 DNA: TGTGCCAGCAGAGAGCGGGGGGGCCTGGAGACCCAGTACTTC; CDR3 protein: CASRERGGLETQYF
J gene: TRBJ2-5; CDR3 length: 16; clone size: .; D gene: TRBD2; V gene: TRBV18; CDR3 DNA: TGTGCCAGCTCACCAAGTCTGGCGGGGGGCCAAGAGACCCAGTACTTC; CDR3 protein: CASSPSLAGGQETQYF
J gene: TRBJ2-1; CDR3 length: 17; clone size: .; D gene: TRBD1; V gene: TRBV5-1; CDR3 DNA: TGCGCCAGCAGCTTGCTTACGGGACAGGGCCTTTACAATGAGCAGTTCTTC; CDR3 protein: CASSLLTGQGLYNEQFF
J gene: TRBJ1-4; CDR3 length: 14; clone size: .; D gene: TRBD1; V gene: TRBV5-1; CDR3 DNA: TGCGCCAGCAGCGTCGGACAGGGTCAAGAAAAACTGTTTTTT; CDR3 protein: CASSVGQGQEKLFF
J gene: TRBJ1-1; CDR3 length: 15; clone size: .; D gene: .; V gene: TRBV11-2; CDR3 DNA: TGTGCCAGCAGCCTCCGTCAGGTTGAGAACACTGAAGCTTTCTTT; CDR3 protein: CASSLRQVENTEAFF
J gene: TRBJ2-7; CDR3 length: 13; clone size: .; D gene: TRBD1; V gene: TRBV5-1; CDR3 DNA: TGCGCCAGCAGAACGGGACAGACCTACGAGCAGTACTTC; CDR3 protein: CASRTGQTYEQYF
J gene: TRBJ2-1; CDR3 length: 15; clone size: .; D gene: TRBD1; V gene: TRBV25-1; CDR3 DNA: TGTGCCAGCAGTGAGACAGGGGGCGCGGTCCATGAGCAGTTCTTC; CDR3 protein: CASSETGGAVHEQFF
J gene: TRBJ2-7; CDR3 length: 14; clone size: .; D gene: TRBD2; V gene: TRBV6-5; CDR3 DNA: TGTGCCAGCAGTTTAGGGACTAGCTTTGACGAGCAGTACTTC; CDR3 protein: CASSLGTSFDEQYF
J gene: TRBJ2-6; CDR3 length: 21; clone size: once; D gene: TRBD1; V gene: TRBV5-1; CDR3 DNA: TGCGCCAGCAGCTCCGGACAGGGGGTCTCTTTAACCCTCTCTGGGGCCAACGTCCTGACTTTC; CDR3 protein: CASSSGQGVSLTLSGANVLTF
J gene: TRBJ2-1; CDR3 length: 15; clone size: .; D gene: TRBD1; V gene: TRBV6-4; CDR3 DNA: TGTGCCAGCAGTGCTACAGGGGTTTCCTACAATGAGCAGTTCTTC; CDR3 protein: CASSATGVSYNEQFF
J gene: TRBJ1-1; CDR3 length: 13; clone size: .; D gene: TRBD1; V gene: TRBV10-2; CDR3 DNA: TGCGCCAGCAGTGAGTCGTTAGGGGGCAAGGGTTTCTTT; CDR3 protein: CASSESLGGKGFF
J gene: TRBJ1-2; CDR3 length: 13; clone size: .; D gene: .; V gene: TRBV4-1; CDR3 DNA: TGCGCCAGCAGCCACATGCCGGGAGGCGGCTACACCTTC; CDR3 protein: CASSHMPGGGYTF
J gene: TRBJ1-4; CDR3 length: 16; clone size: .; D gene: .; V gene: TRBV4-2; CDR3 DNA: TGTGCCAGCAGCCAAGAAGGATCACAGGTCAATGAAAAACTGTTTTTT; CDR3 protein: CASSQEGSQVNEKLFF
J gene: TRBJ2-3; CDR3 length: 12; clone size: once; D gene: .; V gene: TRBV28; CDR3 DNA: TGTGCCAGCAGTGCCGGACTTTATACGCAGTATTTT; CDR3 protein: CASSAGLYTQYF
J gene: TRBJ2-7; CDR3 length: 17; clone size: once; D gene: .; V gene: TRBV30; CDR3 DNA: TGTGCCTGGAGCAGTAGGCCGAGACTAATAAGAGTCTACGAGCAGTACTTC; CDR3 protein: CAWSSRPRLIRVYEQYF
J gene: TRBJ2-5; CDR3 length: 14; clone size: .; D gene: .; V gene: TRBV6-5; CDR3 DNA: TGTGCCAGCAGTGGAACAGGGTTTCAAGAGACCCAGTACTTC; CDR3 protein: CASSGTGFQETQYF
J gene: TRBJ1-4; CDR3 length: 14; clone size: .; D gene: .; V gene: TRBV28; CDR3 DNA: TGTGCCAGCAGTTTACCAGGCCGGGGGAGAAAACTGTTTTTT; CDR3 protein: CASSLPGRGRKLFF
J gene: TRBJ2-2; CDR3 length: 15; clone size: .; D gene: .; V gene: TRBV27; CDR3 DNA: TGTGCCAGCCGGAAGGGGTTCCAGAGTACCGGGGAGCTGTTTTTT; CDR3 protein: CASRKGFQSTGELFF
J gene: TRBJ2-7; CDR3 length: 14; clone size: .; D gene: .; V gene: TRBV28; CDR3 DNA: TGTGCCAGCGCCTTTAGCGACCTCTCCTACGAGCAGTACTTC; CDR3 protein: CASAFSDLSYEQYF
J gene: TRBJ2-7; CDR3 length: 16; clone size: .; D gene: .; V gene: TRBV25-1; CDR3 DNA: TGTGCCAGCAGTCCCCAAGCGGCAGGGAGGTCCTACGAGCAGTACTTC; CDR3 protein: CASSPQAAGRSYEQYF
J gene: TRBJ2-7; CDR3 length: 15; clone size: .; D gene: TRBD2; V gene: TRBV10-3; CDR3 DNA: TGTGCCATCAGTGAGGTAATAGCGGGAGTCTACGAGCAGTACTTC; CDR3 protein: CAISEVIAGVYEQYF
J gene: TRBJ2-7; CDR3 length: 15; clone size: .; D gene: .; V gene: TRBV6-1; CDR3 DNA: TGTGCCAGCAGTGGCTTTATAGCGCCAACCTACGAGCAGTACTTC; CDR3 protein: CASSGFIAPTYEQYF
J gene: TRBJ2-7; CDR3 length: 16; clone size: .; D gene: TRBD2; V gene: TRBV5-1; CDR3 DNA: TGCGCCAGCAGCTCCAGGGCTCTAGCGGGAGTACACGAGCAGTACTTC; CDR3 protein: CASSSRALAGVHEQYF
J gene: TRBJ1-3; CDR3 length: 16; clone size: once; D gene: .; V gene: TRBV11-2; CDR3 DNA: TGTGCCAGCAGCTCGTGGGACATCGACTCTGGAAACACCATATATTTT; CDR3 protein: CASSSWDIDSGNTIYF
J gene: TRBJ2-5; CDR3 length: 16; clone size: .; D gene: TRBD2; V gene: TRBV29-1; CDR3 DNA: TGCAGCGTTGTCCCGACTAGCGGGCCTATTCAAGAGACCCAGTACTTC; CDR3 protein: CSVVPTSGPIQETQYF
J gene: TRBJ1-1; CDR3 length: 18; clone size: .; D gene: TRBD1; V gene: TRBV29-1; CDR3 DNA: TGCAGCGTTGATCCCAGGGACAGGGGGTTGCCGCTGAACACTGAAGCTTTCTTT; CDR3 protein: CSVDPRDRGLPLNTEAFF
J gene: TRBJ1-2; CDR3 length: 16; clone size: .; D gene: TRBD1; V gene: TRBV7-8; CDR3 DNA: TGTGCCAGCAGCTCACGGACAGGGGGCGGCGGCTATGGCTACACCTTC; CDR3 protein: CASSSRTGGGGYGYTF
J gene: TRBJ2-7; CDR3 length: 14; clone size: .; D gene: TRBD1; V gene: TRBV5-4; CDR3 DNA: TGTGCCAGCAGCTTCCCGGACAGGGAAAACGAGCAGTACTTC; CDR3 protein: CASSFPDRENEQYF
J gene: TRBJ2-5; CDR3 length: 13; clone size: .; D gene: .; V gene: TRBV15; CDR3 DNA: TGTGCCACCAGTACCCTGGGGGGTGAGACCCAGTACTTC; CDR3 protein: CATSTLGGETQYF
J gene: TRBJ1-1; CDR3 length: 12; clone size: .; D gene: .; V gene: TRBV29-1; CDR3 DNA: TGCAGCGTCCGAACCACGGGATCTGAAGCTTTCTTT; CDR3 protein: CSVRTTGSEAFF
J gene: TRBJ2-7; CDR3 length: 18; clone size: .; D gene: .; V gene: TRBV4-1; CDR3 DNA: TGCGCCAGCAGCCCAGACAGGCTGACCGATGCGGGGGCCTACGAGCAGTACTTC; CDR3 protein: CASSPDRLTDAGAYEQYF
J gene: TRBJ1-2; CDR3 length: 13; clone size: .; D gene: .; V gene: TRBV5-4; CDR3 DNA: TGTGCCAGCAGCCAAAGAGGGAACTATGGCTACACCTTC; CDR3 protein: CASSQRGNYGYTF
J gene: TRBJ1-5; CDR3 length: 15; clone size: .; D gene: TRBD1; V gene: TRBV30; CDR3 DNA: TGTGCCTGGAGTCCCGGGACAGCTAGCAATCAGCCCCAGCATTTT; CDR3 protein: CAWSPGTASNQPQHF